Listed here is a single T cell receptor beta chain. What it recognizes is unknown. 60 Vbeta and 13 Jbeta primers were used in PCR. Assay: immunoSEQ multiplex PCR; the TCRdb copy retains only in-frame clones and omits some. The data show over 150,000 clones, over 65% seen once. The entry originates in a study of cytomegalovirus exposure and HLA in healthy donors. The overall study: A previous analysis identified around 120 million unique TCR beta sequences derived from roughly 180 million T cells. About 80 million unique TCRs from HLA-typed donors made up an early data release.

Study results and limitations: After further analysis at a later stage, 15,000 to 20,000 TCR beta sequences were associated with HLA alleles at 0.05 false discovery rate. Later genetic work tied a missense DCLRE1C variant to beta-chain V and J trimming.

This CDR3 has 12 amino acids. V was cut by 5 bases and J by 11 bases, with 15 bases left in between. Per the germline V gene, CDR1 is SGHTA and CDR2 is FQGNSA. The sequenced sample was PBMCs. This sequence originates from a woman aged 35 to 49 in good health and CMV-seropositive. The V and J genes are TRBV7-2 and TRBJ1-1; D remains unclear. The CDR3 region is CASSLHQVWAFF. CDR3 bases: TGTGCCAGCAGCCTGCACCAGGTATGGGCTTTCTTT.